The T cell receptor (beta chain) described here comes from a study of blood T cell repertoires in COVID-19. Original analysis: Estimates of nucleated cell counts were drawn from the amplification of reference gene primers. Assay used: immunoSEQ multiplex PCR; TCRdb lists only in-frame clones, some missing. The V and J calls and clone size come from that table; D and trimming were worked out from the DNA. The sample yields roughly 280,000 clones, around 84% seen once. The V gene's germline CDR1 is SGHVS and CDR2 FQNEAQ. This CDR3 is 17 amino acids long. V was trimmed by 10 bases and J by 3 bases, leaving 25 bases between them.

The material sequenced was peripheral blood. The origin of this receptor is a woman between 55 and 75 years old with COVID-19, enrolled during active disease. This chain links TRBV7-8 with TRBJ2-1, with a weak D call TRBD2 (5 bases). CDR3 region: CATTPGGAASSYNEQFF. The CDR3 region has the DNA TGTGCCACTACCCCCGGAGGAGCGGCATCGAGCTACAATGAGCAGTTCTTC.